A selection of T cell receptor beta chains follows, all from one sample in a study of blood T cell repertoires in COVID-19. The data were produced by immunoSEQ multiplex PCR, yet TCRdb's version contains in-frame clones alone and is incomplete. The sample shows just under 85,000 clones, about 86% of them seen only once. Sequenced: peripheral blood. These receptors were taken from a woman in her sixties or seventies with acute or convalescent COVID-19. The CDR3 runs from the conserved cysteine through the conserved F or W. A D gene is named only where the DNA matches it firmly. Part of the rows lack a size; the others show once, few, many or a class for expanded clones.

d_call j_call clone_size v_call cdr3_nt cdr3_aa
- TRBJ1-5 few TRBV7-2 TGTGCCAGCAGCCTACTAGGGTTGGTCAATCAGCCCCAGCATTTT CASSLLGLVNQPQHF
TRBD1 TRBJ2-3 - TRBV6-2/TRBV6-3 TGTGCCAGCAGTGATCGGACAGGGCCAATGGGCACAGATACGCAGTATTTT CASSDRTGPMGTDTQYF
- TRBJ2-7 - TRBV10-3 TGTGCCATCAGTGACGGCGGCTACGAGCAGTACTTC CAISDGGYEQYF
- TRBJ1-1 - TRBV5-8 TGTGCCAGCAGCTTGTACGGAGGGAACACTGAAGCTTTCTTT CASSLYGGNTEAFF
- TRBJ2-2 - TRBV6-1 TGTGCCAGCAGTGAATTTGGGCAGGTTAACACCGGGGAGCTGTTTTTT CASSEFGQVNTGELFF
- TRBJ2-1 - TRBV7-8 TGTGCCAGCAGTAGCGTGGATGAGCAGTTCTTC CASSSVDEQFF
TRBD1 TRBJ1-1 - TRBV11-3 TGTGCCAGCAGCTTGGGAAGACAGGGTGAAGCTTTCTTT CASSLGRQGEAFF
- TRBJ1-2 once TRBV27 TGTGCCAGCAGCAGCCCAGGGGCCCCTAACTATGGCTACACCTTC CASSSPGAPNYGYTF
TRBD2 TRBJ2-3 - TRBV7-2 TGTGCCAGCAGCTTTCCGCGCGGGGGGCTTCCAGATACGCAGTATTTT CASSFPRGGLPDTQYF
TRBD1 TRBJ1-1 - TRBV7-3 TGTGCCAGCAGCCTTCGACAGGGTGCTGAAGCTTTCTTT CASSLRQGAEAFF
TRBD1 TRBJ2-7 - TRBV24-1 TGTGCCACCAGTGATTATACCGACAGGGGCTACGAGCAGTACTTC CATSDYTDRGYEQYF
TRBD1 TRBJ2-7 - TRBV6-5 TGTGCCAGCAGTACAGGGGGGAGGGAGCAGTACTTC CASSTGGREQYF
- TRBJ1-1 - TRBV7-8 TGTGCCAGCAGCCCCCACCCAGACGGGTTGAACACTGAAGCTTTCTTT CASSPHPDGLNTEAFF
TRBD1 TRBJ2-7 - TRBV7-2 TGTGCCAGCAGCGTAAGGACAGGGGGTTACTACGAGCAGTACTTC CASSVRTGGYYEQYF
- TRBJ2-5 - TRBV19 TGTGCCAGTAGTAACCCCCTCGGGACCCAGTACTTC CASSNPLGTQYF
TRBD1 TRBJ1-1 - TRBV11-3 TGTGCCAGCAGCCCGCGGGACAGAAAGAACGGGAAGACTGAAGCTTTCTTT CASSPRDRKNGKTEAFF
TRBD1 TRBJ2-3 - TRBV19 TGTGCCAGTAGTATCGGGAAAGGGGGCAGGAGCACAGATACGCAGTATTTT CASSIGKGGRSTDTQYF
TRBD1 TRBJ1-1 - TRBV4-1 TGCGCCAGCAGCCAAGCCCGGACAGGGATGAACACTGAAGCTTTCTTT CASSQARTGMNTEAFF
TRBD1 TRBJ1-2 - TRBV30 TGTGCCTGCCCAGACAGGGGTACCTATGGCTACACCTTC CACPDRGTYGYTF
- TRBJ1-6 - TRBV19 TGTGCCAGTAGTAGAGACCCAAATTCACCCCTCCACTTT CASSRDPNSPLHF
TRBD1 TRBJ2-1 once TRBV5-1 TGCGCCAGCAGCCGAGCGGGACAGGGGTCCAATGAGCAGTTCTTC CASSRAGQGSNEQFF
TRBD2 TRBJ2-3 - TRBV7-2 TGTGCCAGCAGCTCCCGGGGGGGTCACGGGTCTACGCAGTATTTT CASSSRGGHGSTQYF
- TRBJ2-5 - TRBV30 TGTGCCTGGAGTGTACGCAGGGAAGAAGAGACCCAGTACTTC CAWSVRREEETQYF
TRBD1 TRBJ1-5 - TRBV29-1 TGCAGCGTTGGGGGACAGGGGAATCAGCCCCAGCATTTT CSVGGQGNQPQHF
TRBD1 TRBJ1-2 few TRBV5-4 TGTGCCAGCAGCCCTGGAGGACAGGCCTATGGCTACACCTTC CASSPGGQAYGYTF
- TRBJ1-1 few TRBV19 TGTGCCAGTAGCCTTCTCCGGAGTTTGGGTGAAGCTTTCTTT CASSLLRSLGEAFF
TRBD1 TRBJ2-7 - TRBV7-2 TGTGCCAGCAGCTCGCCCTCCGGGACAGGGACCTACGAGCAGTACTTC CASSSPSGTGTYEQYF
TRBD1 TRBJ2-3 once TRBV6-2/TRBV6-3 TGTGCCAGCAGTTGGGGACAGGTAGATACGCAGTATTTT CASSWGQVDTQYF
- TRBJ2-5 - TRBV5-1 TGCGCCAGCAGCTTACAGGGATACCAAGAGACCCAGTACTTC CASSLQGYQETQYF
TRBD1 TRBJ1-2 - TRBV6-5 TGTGCCATTCGACAAACACAAGGGGGCCTCTATGGCTACACCTTC CAIRQTQGGLYGYTF
- TRBJ1-2 - TRBV28 TGTGCCAGCAGTTCCCCGGGGGGCGGTGATGGCTACACCTTC CASSSPGGGDGYTF
- TRBJ1-3 - TRBV11-3 TGTGCCAGCAGCTTAGAGAGGAGTAACACCATATATTTT CASSLERSNTIYF
TRBD2 TRBJ2-5 - TRBV4-3 TGCGCCAGCAGCCCCCAGGCCGGACTAGCGGGGGGTCTAGAGACCCAGTACTTC CASSPQAGLAGGLETQYF
- TRBJ2-1 - TRBV29-1 TGCAGCGCTAACTCAGGGGTGAAACAGTTCTTC CSANSGVKQFF
- TRBJ1-3 - TRBV11-3 TGTGCCAGCAGCTTAGCCCTCTCTGGAAACACCATATATTTT CASSLALSGNTIYF
TRBD1 TRBJ2-4 few TRBV27 TGTGCCAGCAGTTGGACAGGGCGGAACATTCAGTACTTC CASSWTGRNIQYF
- TRBJ1-2 - TRBV6-6 TGTGCCAGCAGGTCCCTCGGGGAGCAATATGGCTACACCTTC CASRSLGEQYGYTF
TRBD2 TRBJ2-3 - TRBV5-1 TGCGCCAGCAGCTTCGGACTAGCGGGGTACACAGATACGCAGTATTTT CASSFGLAGYTDTQYF
TRBD1 TRBJ2-3 once TRBV12-5 TGTGCTAGTGCGTGGGGGACAGGGATGAATACGCAGTATTTT CASAWGTGMNTQYF
TRBD2 TRBJ2-3 - TRBV7-6 TGTGCCAGCAGCGGAGGACTAGCGGGGCGAGATACGCAGTATTTT CASSGGLAGRDTQYF
TRBD2 TRBJ2-3 - TRBV7-9 TGTGCCAGCAGCTTGGGTCCGGCGGGAGCGGGAGGGAAGGATACGCAGTATTTT CASSLGPAGAGGKDTQYF
- TRBJ1-2 - TRBV7-2 TGTGCCAGCAGCTCTCTTGGGAATCAGGGCTATGGCTACACCTTC CASSSLGNQGYGYTF
- TRBJ1-2 - TRBV13 TGTGCCAGCAGCTTTGGTCAGGGCTACACCTTC CASSFGQGYTF
TRBD2 TRBJ2-1 once TRBV5-4 TGTGCCAGCAGCTCTCCAGGTGAGCGGGAGAGTGAGCAGTTCTTC CASSSPGERESEQFF
TRBD1 TRBJ1-3 - TRBV6-5 TGTGCCAGCAGTTCGACAGGGGATACTGGAAACACCATATATTTT CASSSTGDTGNTIYF
- TRBJ1-1 - TRBV9 TGTGCCAGCAGCGCAGGGTTCCAGGGGTGGAACACTGAAGCTTTCTTT CASSAGFQGWNTEAFF
TRBD1 TRBJ2-4 - TRBV6-2/TRBV6-3 TGTGCCAGCAGTTCGAACAGGGGTGGCAACATTCAGTACTTC CASSSNRGGNIQYF
- TRBJ1-4 many TRBV5-1 TGCGCCAGCAGCTTGGCCCCCCAGGGGAATGAAAAACTGTTTTTT CASSLAPQGNEKLFF
- TRBJ1-5 few TRBV28 TGTGCCAGCATGGAGGGTACGATTAGTCAGCCCCAGCATTTT CASMEGTISQPQHF
TRBD2 TRBJ2-1 - TRBV7-9 TGTGCCAGCAGCTTTAGCGGGGGGTTTTACAATGAGCAGTTCTTC CASSFSGGFYNEQFF
- TRBJ1-5 - TRBV28 TGTGCCAGCAGTTTGGGAGGTCAGCCCCAGCATTTT CASSLGGQPQHF
TRBD1 TRBJ2-7 - TRBV16 TGTGCCAGCAGCCAGGGGGGACAGGCCTACGAGCAGTACTTC CASSQGGQAYEQYF
TRBD1 TRBJ1-5 - TRBV9 TGTGCCAGCAGCTTCCGGACAGGCCTAGACCAGCCCCAGCATTTT CASSFRTGLDQPQHF